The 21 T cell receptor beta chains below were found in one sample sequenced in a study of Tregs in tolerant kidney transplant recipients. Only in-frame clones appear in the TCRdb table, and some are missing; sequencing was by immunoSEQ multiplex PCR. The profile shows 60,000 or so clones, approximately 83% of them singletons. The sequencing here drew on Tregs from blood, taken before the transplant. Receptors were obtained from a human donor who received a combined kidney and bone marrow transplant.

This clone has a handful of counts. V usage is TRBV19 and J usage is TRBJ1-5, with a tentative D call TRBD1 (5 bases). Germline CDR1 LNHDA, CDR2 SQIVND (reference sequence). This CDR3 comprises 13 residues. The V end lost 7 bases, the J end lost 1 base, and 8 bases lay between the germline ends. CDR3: CASIAGSNQPQHF. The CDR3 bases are TGTGCCAGTATTGCAGGGAGCAATCAGCCCCAGCATTTT.

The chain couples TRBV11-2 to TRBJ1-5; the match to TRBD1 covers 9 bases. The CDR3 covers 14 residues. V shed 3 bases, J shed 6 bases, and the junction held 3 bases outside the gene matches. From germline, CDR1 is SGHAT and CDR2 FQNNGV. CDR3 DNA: TGTGCCAGCAGCTTGACAGGGGGACGTCAGCCCCAGCATTTT. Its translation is CASSLTGGRQPQHF. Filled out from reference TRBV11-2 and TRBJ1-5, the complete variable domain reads EAGVAQSPRYKIIEKRQSVAFWCNPISGHATLYWYQQILGQGPKLLIQFQNNGVVDDSQLPKDRFSAERLKGVDSTLKIQPAKLEDSAVYLCASSLTGGRQPQHFGDGTRLSIL.

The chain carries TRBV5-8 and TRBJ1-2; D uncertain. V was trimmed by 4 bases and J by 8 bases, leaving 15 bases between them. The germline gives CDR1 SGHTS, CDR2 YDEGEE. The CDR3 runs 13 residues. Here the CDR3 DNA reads TGTGCCAGCAGCGGCAAAACTGCGGGGGGCTACACCTTC. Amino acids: CASSGKTAGGYTF.

The CDR3 nucleotides are TGCGCCAGCAGCCACCCCGGGGCAGGAAAAGAGACCCAGTACTTC. This sequence encodes CASSHPGAGKETQYF. This chain connects TRBV4-1 to TRBJ2-5, with D tentatively TRBD1 or TRBD2 (5 bases each). Trimming stripped 3 bases from V and 3 bases from J, with 14 bases between. Germline-derived CDR1 and CDR2 are MGHRA and YSYEKL. The CDR3 is made up of 15 amino acids.

The CDR3 bases are TGTGCCAGCAGCGGCCGGGTTCTCTATGGCTACACCTTC. Residues: CASSGRVLYGYTF. V and J are TRBV7-2 and TRBJ1-2; D uncertain. V lost 5 bases to trimming and J lost 4 bases, with 11 bases between them. CDR1 and CDR2 from the germline V gene are SGHTA and FQGNSA. This CDR3 contains 13 residues.

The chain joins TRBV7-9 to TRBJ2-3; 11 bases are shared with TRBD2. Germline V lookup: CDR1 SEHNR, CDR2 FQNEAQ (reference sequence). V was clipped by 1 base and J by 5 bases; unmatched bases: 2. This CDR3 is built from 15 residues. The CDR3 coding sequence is TGTGCCAGCAGCTTAGGGGGACTAGCGGTAGATACGCAGTATTTT. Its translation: CASSLGGLAVDTQYF. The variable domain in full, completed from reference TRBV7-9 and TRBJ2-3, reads DTGVSQNPRHKITKRGQNVTFRCDPISEHNRLYWYRQTLGQGPEFLTYFQNEAQLEKSRLLSDRFSAERPKGSFSTLEIQRTEQGDSAMYLCASSLGGLAVDTQYFGPGTRLTVL.

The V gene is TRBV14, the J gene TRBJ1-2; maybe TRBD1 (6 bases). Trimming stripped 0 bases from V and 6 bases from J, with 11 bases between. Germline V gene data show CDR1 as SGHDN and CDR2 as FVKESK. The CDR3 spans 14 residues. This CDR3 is CASSQDRGNNGYTF. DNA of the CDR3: TGTGCCAGCAGCCAAGACAGGGGCAATAATGGCTACACCTTC.

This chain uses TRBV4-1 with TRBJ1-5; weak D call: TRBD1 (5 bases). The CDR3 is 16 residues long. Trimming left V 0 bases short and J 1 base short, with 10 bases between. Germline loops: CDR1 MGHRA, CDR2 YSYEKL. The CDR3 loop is CASSQEGLRSNQPQHF. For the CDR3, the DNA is TGCGCCAGCAGCCAAGAGGGGCTACGGAGCAATCAGCCCCAGCATTTT.

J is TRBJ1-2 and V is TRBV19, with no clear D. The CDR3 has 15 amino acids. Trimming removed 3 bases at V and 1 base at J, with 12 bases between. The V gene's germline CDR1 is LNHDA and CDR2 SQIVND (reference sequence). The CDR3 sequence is CASSIRGMDNYGYTF. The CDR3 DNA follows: TGTGCCAGTAGTATTCGAGGGATGGATAACTATGGCTACACCTTC.

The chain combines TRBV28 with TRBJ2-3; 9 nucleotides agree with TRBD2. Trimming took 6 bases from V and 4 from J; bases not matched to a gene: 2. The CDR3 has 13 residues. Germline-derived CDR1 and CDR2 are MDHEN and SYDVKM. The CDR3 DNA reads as TGTGCCAGCAGACTAGCGGGTGCAGATACGCAGTATTTT. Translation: CASRLAGADTQYF.

This CDR3 reads CATTMGGSGLSEAFF. The CDR3 nucleotides read TGTGCCACGACAATGGGAGGATCGGGTTTGTCTGAAGCTTTCTTT. The chain combines TRBV18 with TRBJ1-1; D unclear. The V end lost 10 bases, the J end lost 6 bases, and 24 bases lay between the germline ends. The CDR3 runs 15 residues. Per the germline V gene, CDR1 is KGHSH and CDR2 is LQKENI. Together with reference TRBV18 and TRBJ1-1, the CDR3 gives the full variable domain: NAGVMQNPRHLVRRRGQEARLRCSPMKGHSHVYWYRQLPEEGLKFMVYLQKENIIDESGMPKERFSAEFPKEGPSILRIQQVVRGDSAAYFCATTMGGSGLSEAFFGQGTRLTVV.

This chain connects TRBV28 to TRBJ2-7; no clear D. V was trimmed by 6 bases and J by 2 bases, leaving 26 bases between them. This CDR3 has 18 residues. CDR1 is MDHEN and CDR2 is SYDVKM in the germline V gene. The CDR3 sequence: CASRPPLGTDPSAYEQYF. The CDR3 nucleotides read TGTGCCAGCAGGCCCCCCCTAGGCACCGATCCTTCCGCCTACGAGCAGTACTTC.

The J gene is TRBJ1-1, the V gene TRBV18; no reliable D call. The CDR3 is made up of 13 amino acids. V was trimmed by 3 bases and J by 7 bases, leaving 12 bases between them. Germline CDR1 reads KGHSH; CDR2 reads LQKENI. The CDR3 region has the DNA TGTGCCAGCTCACCGTGGCCGCGCGGTGAAGCTTTCTTT. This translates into CASSPWPRGEAFF.

The CDR3 loop reads CASSRHGGGYTF. In nucleotides, the CDR3 is TGTGCCAGCAGTAGGCACGGTGGAGGCTACACCTTC. V usage is TRBV6-1 and J usage is TRBJ1-2; D ambiguous. Looked up from germline, CDR1 is MNHNS and CDR2 is SASEGT. The CDR3 consists of 12 residues. V was shortened by 5 bases and J by 8 bases, with 12 bases between the two germline ends.

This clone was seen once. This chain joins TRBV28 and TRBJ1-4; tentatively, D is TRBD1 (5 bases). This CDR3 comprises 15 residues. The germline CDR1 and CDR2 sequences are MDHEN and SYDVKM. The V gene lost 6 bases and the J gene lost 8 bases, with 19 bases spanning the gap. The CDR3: CASSKAGTKKEKLFF. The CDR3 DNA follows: TGTGCCAGCAGCAAAGCCGGGACCAAAAAGGAAAAACTGTTTTTT.

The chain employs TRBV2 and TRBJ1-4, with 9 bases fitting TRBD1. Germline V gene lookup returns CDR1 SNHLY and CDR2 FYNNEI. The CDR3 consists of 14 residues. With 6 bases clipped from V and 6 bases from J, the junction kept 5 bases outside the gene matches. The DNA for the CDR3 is TGTGCCAGCAGAGCTGACAGGGGGGATGAAAAACTGTTTTTT. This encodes CASRADRGDEKLFF.

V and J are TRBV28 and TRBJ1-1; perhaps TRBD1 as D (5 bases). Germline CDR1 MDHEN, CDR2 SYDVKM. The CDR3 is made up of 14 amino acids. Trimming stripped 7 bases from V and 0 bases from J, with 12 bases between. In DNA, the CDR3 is TGTGCCAGCACAAGGGGAAGGATGAACACTGAAGCTTTCTTT. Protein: CASTRGRMNTEAFF. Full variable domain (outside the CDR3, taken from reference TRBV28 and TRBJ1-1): DVKVTQSSRYLVKRTGEKVFLECVQDMDHENMFWYRQDPGLGLRLIYFSYDVKMKEKGDIPEGYSVSREKKERFSLILESASTNQTSMYLCASTRGRMNTEAFFGQGTRLTVV.

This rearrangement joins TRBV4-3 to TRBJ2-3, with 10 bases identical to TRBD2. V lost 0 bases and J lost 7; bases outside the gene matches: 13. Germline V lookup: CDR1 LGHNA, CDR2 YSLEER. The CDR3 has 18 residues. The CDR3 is CASSQDLGSGRAENTQYF. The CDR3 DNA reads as TGCGCCAGCAGCCAAGATTTAGGGAGCGGGAGGGCCGAAAATACGCAGTATTTT.

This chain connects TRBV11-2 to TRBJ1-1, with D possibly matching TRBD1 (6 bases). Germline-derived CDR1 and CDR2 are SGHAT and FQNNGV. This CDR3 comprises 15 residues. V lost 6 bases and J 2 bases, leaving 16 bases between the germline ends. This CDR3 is CASRVGGRRNTEAFF. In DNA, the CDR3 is TGTGCCAGCAGGGTGGGGGGCCGGAGAAACACTGAAGCTTTCTTT.

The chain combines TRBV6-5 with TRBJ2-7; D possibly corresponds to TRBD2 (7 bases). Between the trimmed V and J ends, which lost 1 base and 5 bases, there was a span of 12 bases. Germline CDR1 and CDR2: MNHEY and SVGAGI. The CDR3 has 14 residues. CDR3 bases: TGTGCCAGCAGTTACTTCGGGGGGCAGAACGAGCAGTACTTC. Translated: CASSYFGGQNEQYF.

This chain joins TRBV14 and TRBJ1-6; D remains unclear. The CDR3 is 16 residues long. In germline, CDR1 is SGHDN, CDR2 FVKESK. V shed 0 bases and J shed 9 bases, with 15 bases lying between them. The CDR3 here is CASSQDRVHNSSPLHF. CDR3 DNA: TGTGCCAGCAGCCAAGATCGGGTCCACAATAGTTCACCCCTCCACTTT.